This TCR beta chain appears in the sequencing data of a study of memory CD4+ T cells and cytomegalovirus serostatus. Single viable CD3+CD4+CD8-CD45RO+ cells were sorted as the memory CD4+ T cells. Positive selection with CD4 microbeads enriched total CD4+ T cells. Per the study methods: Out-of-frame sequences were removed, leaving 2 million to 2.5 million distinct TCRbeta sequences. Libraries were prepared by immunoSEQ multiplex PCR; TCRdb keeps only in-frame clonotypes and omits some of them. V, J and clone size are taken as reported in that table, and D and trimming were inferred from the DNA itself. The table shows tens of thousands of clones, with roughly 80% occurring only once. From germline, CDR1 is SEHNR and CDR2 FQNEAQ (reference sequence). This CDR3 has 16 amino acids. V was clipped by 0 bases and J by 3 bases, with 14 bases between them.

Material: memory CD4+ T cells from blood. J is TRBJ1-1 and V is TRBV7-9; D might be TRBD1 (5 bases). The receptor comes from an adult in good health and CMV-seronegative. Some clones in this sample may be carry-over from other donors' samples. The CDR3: CASSLARRGGDTEAFF. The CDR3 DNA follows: TGTGCCAGCAGCTTAGCGCGAAGGGGTGGAGACACTGAAGCTTTCTTT.